The clone carrying this T cell receptor beta chain was counted between two and nine times. This sample is part of a study of blood T cells in healthy people across ages. This CDR3 spans 12 amino acids. Trimming removed 8 bases from V and 5 bases from J, with 11 bases in between. Together with a sample-barcoded 5' primer, a J-beta primer mix was included in a second PCR lasting about 6 to 11 cycles. TCRdb used MiXCR to reprocess the 5' RACE reads, holding one entry per CDR3 protein. The sample holds around 1.7 million distinct CDR3 sequences; over 25% are singletons and the top ten take approximately 7.7%.

The chain couples TRBV12-3 or TRBV12-4 to TRBJ2-3; TRBD1 might be the D (6 bases). This receptor was taken from a woman in her 30s in good health. Sequenced input: blood. CDR3 residues: CASGGRIDTQYF. In DNA form, the CDR3 reads TGTGCCAGCGGGGGCCGGATAGATACGCAGTATTTT.